This TCR beta chain was captured in a study of T cell responses to AZD1222 COVID-19 vaccine. TCRdb keeps only in-frame clones here, not all; method: immunoSEQ multiplex PCR. The sample consists of 90,000 to 110,000 clones, roughly nine tenths of them appearing once. This CDR3 has 17 amino acids. V dropped 1 base and J dropped 0 bases, with 15 bases sitting between them. In germline, CDR1 is LGHNA, CDR2 YNFKEQ. Study-level results: Baseline seropositives among AZD1222 recipients totaled only five or six. Clonal diversity was possibly underestimated, and white British individuals and females predominated among donors.

As for this clone: Its antigen is as yet unknown.

This receptor was identified in an adult in good health. This chain joins TRBV4-2 and TRBJ1-1; D is unclear. Source: peripheral blood, taken on day 0 of AZD1222 vaccination. The CDR3 spells CASSQGPSGGLNTEAFF. For the CDR3, the DNA is TGTGCCAGCAGCCAAGGTCCCTCGGGCGGACTGAACACTGAAGCTTTCTTT.